This TCR beta chain was identified during a study of vaccination and CD4 T cells after COVID-19. The sample's treatment: roughly ten-day PBMC culture with coronavirus spike peptide pools or control peptides (ViraFEST assay). Researchers used the Oncomine TCR Beta short-read assay to sequence DNA from cultured CD4+ T cells. TCRdb re-called the PCR reads through MiXCR, storing one row per CDR3 protein. The data hold approximately 9,400 distinct CDR3 sequences, with over 25% observed a single time. A word on this clonotype: Its antigen remains unidentified.

CDR1 and CDR2 from the germline V gene are SGHVS and FQNEAQ. Trimming left V 0 bases short and J 0 bases short, with 8 bases between. The CDR3 sequence is 15 residues long. This specimen was CD4+ T cells from blood, cultured in vitro, taken after SARS-CoV-2 vaccination. The chain recombines TRBV7-8 with TRBJ1-2; no firm D call. The clonotype comes from a human donor who had recovered from COVID-19. The chain's CDR3 is CASSLAHGSNYGYTF. In DNA form, the CDR3 reads TGTGCCAGCAGCTTAGCGCACGGTTCTAACTATGGCTACACCTTC.